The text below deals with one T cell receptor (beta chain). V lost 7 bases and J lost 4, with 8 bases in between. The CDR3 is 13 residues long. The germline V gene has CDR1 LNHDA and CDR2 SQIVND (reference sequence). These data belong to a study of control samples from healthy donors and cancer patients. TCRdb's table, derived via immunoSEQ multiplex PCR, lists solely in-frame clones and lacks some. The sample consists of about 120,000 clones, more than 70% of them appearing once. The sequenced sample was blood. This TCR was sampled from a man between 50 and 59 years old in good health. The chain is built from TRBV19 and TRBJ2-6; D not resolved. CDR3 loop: CASTQLGANVLTF. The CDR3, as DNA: TGTGCCAGTACCCAGCTAGGGGCCAACGTCCTGACTTTC.